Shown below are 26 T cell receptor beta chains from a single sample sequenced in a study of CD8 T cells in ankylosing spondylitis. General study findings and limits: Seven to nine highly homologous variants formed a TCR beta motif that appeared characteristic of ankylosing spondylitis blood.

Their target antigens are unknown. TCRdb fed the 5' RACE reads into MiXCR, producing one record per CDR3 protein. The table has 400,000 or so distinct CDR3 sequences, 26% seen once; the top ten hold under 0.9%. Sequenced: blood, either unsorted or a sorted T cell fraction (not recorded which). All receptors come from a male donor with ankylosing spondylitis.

CDR3 sequence reads: CSLQDSYNEQFF. CDR3 coding DNA: TGCAGCCTCCAGGACAGCTACAATGAGCAGTTCTTC. This chain links TRBV29-1 with TRBJ2-1, with a possible D match to TRBD1 (6 bases). The V end was cut by 8 bases, the J end by 3 bases, with 11 bases between. The CDR3 spans 12 residues. CDR1 and CDR2 from the germline V gene are SQVTM and ANQGSEA.

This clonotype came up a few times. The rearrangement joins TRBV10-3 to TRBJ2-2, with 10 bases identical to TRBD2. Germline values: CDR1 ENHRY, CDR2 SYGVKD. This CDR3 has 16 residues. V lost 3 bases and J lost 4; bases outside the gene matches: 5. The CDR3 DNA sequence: TGTGCCATCAGTGACTTAAGCGGGAGGGCCACCGGGGAGCTGTTTTTT. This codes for CAISDLSGRATGELFF.

The CDR3 DNA sequence: TGCAGTGCTGCAACTAGCTACGAGCAGTACTTC. Residues: CSAATSYEQYF. The genes are TRBV20-1 and TRBJ2-7; D perhaps matches TRBD2 (5 bases). The V gene lost 5 bases and the J gene lost 3 bases, with 8 bases spanning the gap. The CDR3 spans 11 residues. The germline gives CDR1 DFQATT, CDR2 SNEGSKA (reference sequence).

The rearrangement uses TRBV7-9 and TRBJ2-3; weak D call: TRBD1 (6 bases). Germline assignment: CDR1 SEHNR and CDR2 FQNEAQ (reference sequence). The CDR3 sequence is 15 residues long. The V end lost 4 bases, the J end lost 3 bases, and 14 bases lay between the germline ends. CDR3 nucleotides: TGTGCCAGCAGCTGGCAGGGGCCCGGTACAGATACGCAGTATTTT. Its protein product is CASSWQGPGTDTQYF.

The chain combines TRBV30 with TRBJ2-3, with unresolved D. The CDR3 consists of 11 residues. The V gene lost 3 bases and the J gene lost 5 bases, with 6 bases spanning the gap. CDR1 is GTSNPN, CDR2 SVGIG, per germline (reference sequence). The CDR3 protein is CAWRFLDTQYF. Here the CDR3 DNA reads TGTGCCTGGAGGTTTCTAGATACGCAGTATTTT.

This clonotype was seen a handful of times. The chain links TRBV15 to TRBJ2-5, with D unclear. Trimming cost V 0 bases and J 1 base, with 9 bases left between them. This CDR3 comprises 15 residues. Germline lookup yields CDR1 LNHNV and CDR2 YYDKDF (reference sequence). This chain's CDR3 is CATSRDLDTQETQYF. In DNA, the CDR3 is TGTGCCACCAGCAGAGATCTCGACACCCAAGAGACCCAGTACTTC.

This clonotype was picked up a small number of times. DNA of the CDR3: TGCGCCAGCAGCTTGCTCCCCCACGGAAGGGTCTACACCTTC. Translation: CASSLLPHGRVYTF. The chain couples TRBV5-1 to TRBJ1-2; no clear D gene. The germline V gene encodes CDR1 SGHRS and CDR2 YFSETQ. V shed 1 base and J shed 10 bases, with 17 bases lying between them. The CDR3 contains 14 residues.

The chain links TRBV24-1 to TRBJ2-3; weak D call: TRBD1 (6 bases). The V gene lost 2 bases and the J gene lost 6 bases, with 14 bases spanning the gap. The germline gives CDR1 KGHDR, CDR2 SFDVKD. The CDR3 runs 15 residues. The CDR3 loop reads CATSDSRGGWDTQYF. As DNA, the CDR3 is TGTGCCACCAGTGATTCCCGAGGGGGATGGGATACGCAGTATTTT.

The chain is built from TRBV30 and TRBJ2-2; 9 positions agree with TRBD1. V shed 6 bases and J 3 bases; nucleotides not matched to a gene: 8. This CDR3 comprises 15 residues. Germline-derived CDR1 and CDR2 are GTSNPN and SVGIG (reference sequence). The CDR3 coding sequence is TGTGCCTGCCCCCCCCGGGACAGGGACACCGGGGAGCTGTTTTTT. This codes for CACPPRDRDTGELFF.

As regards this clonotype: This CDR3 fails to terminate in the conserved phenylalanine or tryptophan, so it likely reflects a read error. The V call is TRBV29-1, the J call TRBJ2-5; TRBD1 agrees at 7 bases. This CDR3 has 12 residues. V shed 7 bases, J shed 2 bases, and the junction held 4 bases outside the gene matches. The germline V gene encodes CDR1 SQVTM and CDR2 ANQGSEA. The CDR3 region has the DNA TGCAGCGCGGACAGGAGTCAAGAGACCCAGTACTAC. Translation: CSADRSQETQYY.

CDR3 sequence (DNA): TGTGCCACGCGTAGCGGGAGGGCCCCAGATACGCAGTATTTT. Protein product: CATRSGRAPDTQYF. This chain joins TRBV7-2 and TRBJ2-3; 11 bases map to TRBD2. V was pared by 10 bases and J by 4 bases, with 7 bases of the junction left unmatched. The length of the CDR3 is 14 residues. The germline V gene has CDR1 SGHTA and CDR2 FQGNSA.

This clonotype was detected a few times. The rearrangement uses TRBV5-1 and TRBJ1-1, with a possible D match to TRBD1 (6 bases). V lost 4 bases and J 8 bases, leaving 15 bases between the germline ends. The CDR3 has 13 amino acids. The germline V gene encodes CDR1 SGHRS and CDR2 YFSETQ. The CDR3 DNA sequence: TGCGCCAGCAGCCAAGCCGGGACAACCGAAGCTTTCTTT. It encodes CASSQAGTTEAFF.

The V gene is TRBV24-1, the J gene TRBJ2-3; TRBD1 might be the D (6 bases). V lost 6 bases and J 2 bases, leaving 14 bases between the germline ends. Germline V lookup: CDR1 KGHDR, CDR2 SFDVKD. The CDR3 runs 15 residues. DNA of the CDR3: TGTGCCACCAGTCCCTCAGGACAGTACACAGATACGCAGTATTTT. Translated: CATSPSGQYTDTQYF.

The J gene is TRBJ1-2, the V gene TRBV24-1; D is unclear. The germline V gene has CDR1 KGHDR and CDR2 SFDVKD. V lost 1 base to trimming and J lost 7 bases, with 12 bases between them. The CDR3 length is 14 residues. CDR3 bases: TGTGCCACCAGTGATTTTGCCAAAACGGGTGGCTACACCTTC. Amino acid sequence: CATSDFAKTGGYTF.

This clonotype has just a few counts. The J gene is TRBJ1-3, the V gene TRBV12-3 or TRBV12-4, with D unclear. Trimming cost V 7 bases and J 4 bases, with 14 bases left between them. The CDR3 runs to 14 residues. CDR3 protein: CASNTRAGGNTIYF. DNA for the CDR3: TGTGCCAGCAACACACGGGCGGGAGGAAACACCATATATTTT.

The CDR3: CAISGPGLDGSQHF. The CDR3 DNA follows: TGTGCCATCAGTGGACCGGGACTCGATGGGTCCCAGCATTTT. V usage is TRBV10-3 and J usage is TRBJ1-5; tentative D call: TRBD1 (5 bases). Trimming cost V 4 bases and J 11 bases, with 18 bases left between them. This CDR3 is 14 amino acids long. Germline loops: CDR1 ENHRY, CDR2 SYGVKD.

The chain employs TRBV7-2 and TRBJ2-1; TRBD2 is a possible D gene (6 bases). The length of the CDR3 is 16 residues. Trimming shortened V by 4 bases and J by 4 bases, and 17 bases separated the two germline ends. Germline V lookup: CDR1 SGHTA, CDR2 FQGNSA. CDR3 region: CASSSVGAGFYNEQFF. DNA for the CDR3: TGTGCCAGCAGCTCCGTTGGAGCGGGCTTTTACAATGAGCAGTTCTTC.

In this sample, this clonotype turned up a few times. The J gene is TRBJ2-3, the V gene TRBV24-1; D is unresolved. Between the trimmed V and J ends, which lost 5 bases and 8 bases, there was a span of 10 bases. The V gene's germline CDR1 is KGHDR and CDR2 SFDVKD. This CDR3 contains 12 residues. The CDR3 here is CATSVGLGTQYF. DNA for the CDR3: TGTGCCACCAGTGTTGGGCTGGGTACGCAGTATTTT.

This chain's CDR3 is CASSWEPTDTQYF. CDR3 bases: TGTGCCAGCAGCTGGGAGCCCACAGATACGCAGTATTTT. V and J are TRBV12-3 or TRBV12-4 and TRBJ2-3; maybe TRBD2 (5 bases). The germline V and J ends were trimmed by 6 bases and 2 bases, with 9 bases remaining between them. The CDR3 runs 13 residues.

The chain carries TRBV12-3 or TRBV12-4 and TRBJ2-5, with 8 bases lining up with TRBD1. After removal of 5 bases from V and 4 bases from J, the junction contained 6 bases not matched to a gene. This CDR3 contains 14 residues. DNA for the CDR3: TGTGCCAGCAGTCCCCGGACAGGGACAGAGACCCAGTACTTC. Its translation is CASSPRTGTETQYF.

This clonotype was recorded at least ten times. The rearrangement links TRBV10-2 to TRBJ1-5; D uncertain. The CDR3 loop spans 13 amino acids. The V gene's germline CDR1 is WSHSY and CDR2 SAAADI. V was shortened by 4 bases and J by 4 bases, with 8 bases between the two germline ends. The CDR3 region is CASSVQQNQPQHF. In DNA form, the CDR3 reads TGCGCCAGCAGTGTTCAGCAGAATCAGCCCCAGCATTTT.

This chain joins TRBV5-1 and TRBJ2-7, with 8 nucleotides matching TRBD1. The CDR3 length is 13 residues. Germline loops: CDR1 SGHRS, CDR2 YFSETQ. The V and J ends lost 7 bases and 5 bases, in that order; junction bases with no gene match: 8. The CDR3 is CASRVGQGHEQYF. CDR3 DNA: TGCGCCAGCCGAGTCGGACAGGGCCACGAGCAGTACTTC.

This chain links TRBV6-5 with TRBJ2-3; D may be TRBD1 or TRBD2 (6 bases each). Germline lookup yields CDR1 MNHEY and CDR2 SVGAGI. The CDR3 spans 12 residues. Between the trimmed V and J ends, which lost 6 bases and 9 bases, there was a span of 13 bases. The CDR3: CASRPPGGTQYF. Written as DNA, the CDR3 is TGTGCCAGCAGACCACCCGGGGGCACGCAGTATTTT.

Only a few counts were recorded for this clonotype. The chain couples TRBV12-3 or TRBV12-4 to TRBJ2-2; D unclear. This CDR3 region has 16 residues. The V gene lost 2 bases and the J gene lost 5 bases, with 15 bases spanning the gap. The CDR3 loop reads CASSLTETFETGELFF. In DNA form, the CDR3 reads TGTGCCAGCAGTTTAACGGAGACCTTTGAGACCGGGGAGCTGTTTTTT.

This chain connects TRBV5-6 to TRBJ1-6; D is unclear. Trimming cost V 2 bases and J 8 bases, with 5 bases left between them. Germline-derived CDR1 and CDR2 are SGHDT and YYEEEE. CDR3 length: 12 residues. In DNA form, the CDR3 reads TGTGCCAGCAGCTTACCCGATTCACCCCTCCACTTT. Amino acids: CASSLPDSPLHF.

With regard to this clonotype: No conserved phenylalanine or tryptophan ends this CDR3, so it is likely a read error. The CDR3 reads CATSDTDRSEAFL. The CDR3 nucleotides are TGTGCCACCAGTGACACGGACCGGAGTGAAGCTTTCCTT. The chain couples TRBV24-1 to TRBJ1-1; D unresolved. V lost 4 bases and J 7 bases, leaving 12 bases between the germline ends. Germline-derived CDR1 and CDR2 are KGHDR and SFDVKD. This CDR3 has 13 amino acids.